This entry features one T cell receptor beta chain sequence. Its matching antigen is unknown. On sorted subsets, replicate PCRs used about 200 ng DNA, or tens of thousands of T cell genomes. Generated by immunoSEQ multiplex PCR, the TCRdb table keeps only in-frame clones and is missing some. This sample has approximately 2.4 million clones; 90% to 96% occur once, and the top ten carry less than 0.15%. This entry comes from a study of shared clonotypes between healthy human individuals. Findings of the study overall: The generation probabilities recorded for non-shared clonotypes fell below those of clonotypes shared by all four donors. Among four donors, about 4.6% of naive CD4 clonotypes were found in common.

The CDR3 extends over 19 amino acids. The V gene end was trimmed by 0 bases and the J gene end by 5 bases; junction bases not matched to a gene: 13. Germline loops: CDR1 SGHRS, CDR2 YFSETQ. Sequenced material: naive CD4+ T cells sorted from blood. Subset denoted: CD45RA+ positively selected. This TCR was sampled from a man aged 18 to 29 in good health. The gene calls are TRBV5-1 and TRBJ2-1; 11 nucleotides agree with TRBD2. CDR3 in amino acids: CASSLGLAGSWVKDNEQFF. The CDR3 bases are TGCGCCAGCAGCTTGGGACTAGCGGGATCCTGGGTAAAAGACAATGAGCAGTTCTTC.